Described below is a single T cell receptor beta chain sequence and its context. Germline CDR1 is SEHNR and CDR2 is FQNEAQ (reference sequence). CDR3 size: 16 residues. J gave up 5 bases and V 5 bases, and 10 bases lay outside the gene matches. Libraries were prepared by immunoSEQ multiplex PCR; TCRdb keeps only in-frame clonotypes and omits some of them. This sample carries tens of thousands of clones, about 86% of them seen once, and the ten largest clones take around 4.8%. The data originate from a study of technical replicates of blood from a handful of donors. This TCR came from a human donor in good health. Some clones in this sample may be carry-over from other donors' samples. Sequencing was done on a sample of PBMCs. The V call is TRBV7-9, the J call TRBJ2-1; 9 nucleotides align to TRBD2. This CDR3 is CASSAAGGGFHNEQFF. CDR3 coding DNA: TGTGCCAGCAGCGCAGCGGGAGGTGGTTTCCACAATGAGCAGTTCTTC.